Shown below are 30 T cell receptor beta chains from a single sample sequenced in a study of shared clonotypes between healthy human individuals (dated by TCRdb to the early 2020s). CD8 naive samples were obtained by positive selection for CCR7 among CD45RO-negative cells, yielding a CD45RA+CCR7+ population from which TemRA cells were excluded. The library relied on the immunoSEQ multiplex PCR assay. TCRdb re-hosts the immuneACCESS table, in-frame sequences only. Its copies lack some clones; in the studies checked, an unresolved V gene accounts for under half of them, and the cause for the rest is not known. Present in this sample are 1.5 million to 2.5 million clones, roughly 94% of which were seen just once. The top ten clones comprise approximately 1% of the sample. Material: naive CD8+ T cells sorted from blood. Read against the paper, the sample's cell subset or site label means: CD45RA+CCR7+. These TCRs come from a man aged 18 to 29 in good health.

As concerns this clone: Germline and junction disagree at one end, which may indicate a read error. The chain joins TRBV19 to TRBJ2-3; TRBD2 agrees at 12 bases. The CDR3 has 13 residues. In germline, CDR1 is LNHDA, CDR2 SQIVND (reference sequence). The CDR3 DNA reads as TGTGCCAGTAGTGACCTACTAGCGGGAGGCCTGGATTTT. Protein product: CASSDLLAGGLDF.

This chain links TRBV19 with TRBJ1-1; 9 positions match TRBD1. The junction had 8 bases not matched to a gene; V was cut back by 5 bases and J by 7 bases. Per germline, CDR1 LNHDA and CDR2 SQIVND (reference sequence). The CDR3 has 14 residues. The CDR3 is CASSFGQGYGEAFF. DNA for the CDR3: TGTGCCAGTAGTTTTGGACAGGGGTATGGTGAAGCTTTCTTT.

Only one count was recorded for this clone. Additional DNA sequences in this sample encode the identical CDR3. The V gene is TRBV30, the J gene TRBJ1-1; no clear D. This CDR3 is built from 13 residues. Trimming took off 0 bases at V and 5 bases at J, with 10 bases between the two ends. Germline CDR1 and CDR2: GTSNPN and SVGIG (reference sequence). The CDR3 reads CAWSVSGRTEAFF. The CDR3 nucleotides are TGTGCCTGGAGTGTGTCCGGGAGGACTGAAGCTTTCTTT.

This chain connects TRBV13 to TRBJ2-2, with TRBD2 matching 12 bases. V gave up 5 bases and J gave up 3 bases; unmatched junction bases: 4. Germline lookup yields CDR1 PRHDT and CDR2 FYEKMQ (reference sequence). CDR3 length: 16 amino acids. In nucleotides, the CDR3 is TGTGCCAGCAGCACCGGGACTAGCGGGTACACCGGGGAGCTGTTTTTT. This codes for CASSTGTSGYTGELFF.

The V and J genes are TRBV30 and TRBJ2-7; the D gene is possibly TRBD1 (6 bases). CDR1 and CDR2 (germline): GTSNPN, SVGIG (reference sequence). There are 13 residues in the CDR3. The V gene lost 0 bases and the J gene lost 6 bases, with 12 bases spanning the gap. The CDR3 sequence: CAWSVSPGAEQYF. CDR3 in DNA: TGTGCCTGGAGTGTTAGTCCAGGGGCCGAGCAGTACTTC.

J is TRBJ1-1 and V is TRBV7-6; the match to TRBD1 covers 8 bases. Germline CDR1 reads SGHVS; CDR2 reads FNYEAQ. The CDR3 has 14 residues. After removal of 4 bases from V and 3 bases from J, the junction contained 4 bases not matched to a gene. CDR3 sequence: CASSSTGGDTEAFF. The CDR3 nucleotides are TGTGCCAGCAGCTCCACAGGGGGGGACACTGAAGCTTTCTTT.

This clone came up a few times. Distinct nucleotide sequences in the sample also encode this CDR3. The chain links TRBV29-1 to TRBJ1-2; a weak D match, TRBD1 (5 bases). This CDR3 has 12 amino acids. The V gene lost 3 bases and the J gene lost 4 bases, with 9 bases spanning the gap. Germline CDR1 and CDR2: SQVTM and ANQGSEA. The CDR3 DNA reads as TGCAGCGTTGAGGGACTGAGCTATGGCTACACCTTC. Translating it yields CSVEGLSYGYTF.

This chain joins TRBV4-1 and TRBJ2-7, with 8 bases matching TRBD1. This CDR3 is built from 14 residues. J lost 3 bases, V lost 1 base, and 2 bases had no gene match. The V gene's germline CDR1 is MGHRA and CDR2 YSYEKL. The CDR3: CASSQGTGFYEQYF. In DNA, the CDR3 is TGCGCCAGCAGCCAAGGGACAGGGTTCTACGAGCAGTACTTC.

The rearrangement links TRBV11-2 to TRBJ2-7; 8 bases are shared with TRBD1. The trim removed 5 bases at V and 3 bases at J, leaving 18 bases unmatched. The CDR3 runs 18 residues. Germline loops: CDR1 SGHAT, CDR2 FQNNGV. This chain's CDR3 is CASSPALGQGELYYEQYF. The DNA for the CDR3 is TGTGCCAGCAGCCCGGCCCTAGGACAGGGTGAGTTATACTACGAGCAGTACTTC.

As regards this clone: This specimen includes other DNA sequences encoding the same CDR3. This chain links TRBV19 with TRBJ2-7; tentatively, D is TRBD1 or TRBD2 (5 bases each). This CDR3 is built from 15 residues. Germline-derived CDR1 and CDR2 are LNHDA and SQIVND (reference sequence). V was trimmed by 3 bases and J by 0 bases, leaving 12 bases between them. The CDR3 is CASSIGDRSSYEQYF. In DNA, the CDR3 is TGTGCCAGTAGTATCGGGGACCGTTCCTCCTACGAGCAGTACTTC. The variable domain in full, completed from reference TRBV19 and TRBJ2-7, reads DGGITQSPKYLFRKEGQNVTLSCEQNLNHDAMYWYRQDPGQGLRLIYYSQIVNDFQKGDIAEGYSVSREKKESFPLTVTSAQKNPTAFYLCASSIGDRSSYEQYFGPGTRLTVT.

This clone appeared once. The same CDR3 also results from other DNA sequences found in this sample. The J gene is TRBJ2-1, the V gene TRBV7-9; D might be TRBD1 or TRBD2, each matching 5 bases. Germline assignment: CDR1 SEHNR and CDR2 FQNEAQ (reference sequence). Deletions cut 1 base from V and 3 bases from J, with 13 bases between. The CDR3 has 16 amino acids. The CDR3 region is CASSLVGLADYNEQFF. DNA of the CDR3: TGTGCCAGCAGCTTAGTGGGGCTAGCCGACTACAATGAGCAGTTCTTC.

This chain connects TRBV23-1 to TRBJ1-2; D remains unclear. TRBV23-1 is known as an ORF, though its function is uncertain. Deletions cut 0 bases from V and 8 bases from J, with 13 bases between. The CDR3 consists of 14 residues. The CDR3 spells CASSQSTSWGGYTF. Here the CDR3 DNA reads TGCGCCAGCAGTCAATCGACTTCCTGGGGAGGCTACACCTTC.

The chain combines TRBV27 with TRBJ2-5; tentatively, D is TRBD2 (5 bases). CDR1 is MNHEY, CDR2 SMNVEV, per germline (reference sequence). Trimming took 3 bases from V and 2 from J, leaving 10 bases between them. The CDR3 contains 14 residues. CDR3 in amino acids: CASSFLEAQETQYF. In DNA form, the CDR3 reads TGTGCCAGCAGTTTTTTGGAGGCGCAAGAGACCCAGTACTTC.

The CDR3 loop is CASSLVGTYEQYF. CDR3 nucleotides: TGTGCCAGCAGCTTGGTGGGGACCTACGAGCAGTACTTC. The rearrangement uses TRBV5-4 and TRBJ2-7; unclear D gene. V was pared by 0 bases and J by 2 bases, with 6 bases between. Germline V gene data show CDR1 as SGHNT and CDR2 as YYREEE (reference sequence). This CDR3 region has 13 residues. The full variable domain, with the rest looked up from reference TRBV5-4 and TRBJ2-7, is ETGVTQSPTHLIKTRGQQVTLRCSSQSGHNTVSWYQQALGQGPQFIFQYYREEENGRGNFPPRFSGLQFPNYSSELNVNALELDDSALYLCASSLVGTYEQYFGPGTRLTVT.

This clone was seen just once. The rearrangement links TRBV9 to TRBJ2-1; tentative D call: TRBD2 (6 bases). The CDR3 consists of 12 residues. V was cut by 7 bases and J by 10 bases, with 15 bases left in between. Germline V gene lookup returns CDR1 SGDLS and CDR2 YYNGEE. The CDR3 spells CASGTGLFEQFF. In DNA form, the CDR3 reads TGTGCCAGCGGGACTGGGCTTTTCGAGCAGTTCTTC.

This clone was detected only once. CDR3 protein: CASTEGPGNTIYF. As DNA, the CDR3 is TGCGCCAGCACCGAGGGACCGGGAAACACCATATATTTT. The chain is built from TRBV5-1 and TRBJ1-3; possible D gene TRBD1, 5 bases. V was pared by 6 bases and J by 4 bases, with 11 bases between. Germline CDR1 reads SGHRS; CDR2 reads YFSETQ. This CDR3 has 13 residues.

The rearrangement uses TRBV5-4 and TRBJ2-1, with D unclear. Between the trimmed V and J ends, which lost 0 bases and 9 bases, there was a span of 7 bases. The CDR3 spans 12 residues. Germline CDR1 is SGHNT and CDR2 is YYREEE (reference sequence). The CDR3, as DNA: TGTGCCAGCAGCTTGGGTTACGGTGAGCAGTTCTTC. It translates to CASSLGYGEQFF.

The chain combines TRBV29-1 with TRBJ2-1; 8 nucleotides align to TRBD2. CDR3 size: 14 residues. Germline assignment: CDR1 SQVTM and CDR2 ANQGSEA. The trim removed 5 bases at V and 0 bases at J, leaving 3 bases unmatched. The CDR3, as DNA: TGCAGCGTTTCCGGGACTAGCTCCTACAATGAGCAGTTCTTC. Encoded protein: CSVSGTSSYNEQFF.

The V gene is TRBV14, the J gene TRBJ2-1; D unclear. Germline V gives CDR1 SGHDN, CDR2 FVKESK. V gave up 4 bases and J gave up 1 base, with 11 bases separating them. This CDR3 contains 15 residues. The CDR3 sequence is CASSLLLSSYNEQFF. The CDR3 region has the DNA TGTGCCAGCAGCCTTCTTCTGTCTTCCTACAATGAGCAGTTCTTC.

This sequence joins TRBV19 and TRBJ1-2; a possible D gene is TRBD1 (5 bases). V was clipped by 5 bases and J by 6 bases, with 10 bases between them. The CDR3 is 12 amino acids. Germline V gene data show CDR1 as LNHDA and CDR2 as SQIVND (reference sequence). The CDR3: CASSLGPDGYTF. CDR3 DNA sequence: TGTGCCAGTAGTTTGGGGCCGGATGGCTACACCTTC.

Regarding this clone: Other DNA sequences from this sample encode an identical CDR3 as well. The chain combines TRBV28 with TRBJ2-1; 7 bases line up with TRBD1. This CDR3 comprises 15 residues. CDR1 and CDR2 from the germline V gene are MDHEN and SYDVKM. V was pared by 6 bases and J by 0 bases, with 5 bases of the junction left unmatched. The CDR3 coding sequence is TGTGCCAGCAGCTTCAGGGGGAGCTCCTACAATGAGCAGTTCTTC. The encoded protein is CASSFRGSSYNEQFF.

V is TRBV6-4 and J is TRBJ1-5; 10 nucleotides agree with TRBD1. This CDR3 comprises 13 residues. Trimming removed 11 bases from V and 3 bases from J; junction bases left unmatched: 4. Germline CDR1 reads MRHNA; CDR2 reads SNTAGT. This CDR3 reads CAGDRGLNQPQHF. CDR3 sequence (DNA): TGTGCCGGTGACAGGGGGCTCAATCAGCCCCAGCATTTT.

The chain joins TRBV28 to TRBJ2-5; D is tentatively TRBD1 or TRBD2 (6 bases each). V was trimmed by 10 bases and J by 2 bases, leaving 11 bases between them. Germline V gene lookup returns CDR1 MDHEN and CDR2 SYDVKM. This CDR3 has 12 amino acids. CDR3 protein: CATEGGQETQYF. CDR3 in DNA: TGTGCCACCGAGGGGGGTCAAGAGACCCAGTACTTC.

V is TRBV9 and J is TRBJ2-7; tentatively, D is TRBD1 or TRBD2 (5 bases each). Germline CDR1 and CDR2: SGDLS and YYNGEE. This CDR3 has 15 amino acids. V lost 3 bases to trimming and J lost 0 bases, with 13 bases between them. As DNA, the CDR3 is TGTGCCAGCAGCGCCCGGGAAGGGGCCTCCTACGAGCAGTACTTC. This sequence encodes CASSAREGASYEQYF.

This clone was detected only once. The gene calls are TRBV6-1 and TRBJ2-2; TRBD2 is a possible D gene (7 bases). V lost 7 bases, J lost 2 bases, and 11 bases lay in between. The CDR3 is 14 amino acids. CDR1 MNHNS and CDR2 SASEGT come from the germline V gene. The CDR3: CASTAGANTGELFF. As DNA, the CDR3 is TGTGCCAGCACGGCGGGGGCTAACACCGGGGAGCTGTTTTTT.

The sample holds one count of this clone. The chain employs TRBV5-4 and TRBJ2-5, with TRBD2 identical over 8 bases. CDR1 is SGHNT, CDR2 YYREEE, per germline (reference sequence). The V segment lost 4 bases and the J segment 5 bases; nucleotides outside the gene matches: 16. This CDR3 region has 17 residues. CDR3 DNA sequence: TGTGCCAGCAGCCCTGCTTGGGGCAGCGGGAGTGGGGAGACCCAGTACTTC. Its protein product is CASSPAWGSGSGETQYF.

This clone was observed a single time. The J gene is TRBJ2-2, the V gene TRBV5-1; D gene ambiguous. The CDR3 runs to 14 residues. The V and J ends lost 5 bases and 2 bases respectively, with 10 bases between them. CDR1 is SGHRS and CDR2 is YFSETQ in the germline V gene. The CDR3: CASRQPSNTGELFF. The CDR3 coding sequence is TGCGCCAGCAGACAGCCTTCCAACACCGGGGAGCTGTTTTTT.

This rearrangement joins TRBV5-8 to TRBJ2-3; D possibly uses TRBD1 or TRBD2 (5 bases each). The V end was cut by 4 bases, the J end by 1 base, with 7 bases between. The germline gives CDR1 SGHTS, CDR2 YDEGEE. The CDR3 has 13 amino acids. The CDR3: CASSRGGTDTQYF. The CDR3 nucleotides read TGTGCCAGCAGCCGAGGGGGCACAGATACGCAGTATTTT.

This chain links TRBV4-3 with TRBJ2-4; TRBD2 aligns across 11 bases. CDR3 size: 21 residues. CDR1 LGHNA and CDR2 YSLEER come from the germline V gene. V dropped 2 bases and J dropped 0; count of bases not matched to a gene: 15. The CDR3 sequence is CASSQPQLPGLAVLAKNIQYF. The CDR3 nucleotides read TGCGCCAGCAGCCAACCACAATTACCGGGACTAGCGGTCCTAGCCAAAAACATTCAGTACTTC.

The rearrangement links TRBV7-9 to TRBJ2-7; 8 nucleotides match TRBD1. Germline lookup yields CDR1 SEHNR and CDR2 FQNEAQ (reference sequence). The CDR3 totals 14 residues. After removal of 9 bases from V and 3 bases from J, the junction contained 10 bases not matched to a gene. The DNA for the CDR3 is TGTGCCAGTACCGGGACAGGAGACTTCTACGAGCAGTACTTC. Translated, it gives CASTGTGDFYEQYF.